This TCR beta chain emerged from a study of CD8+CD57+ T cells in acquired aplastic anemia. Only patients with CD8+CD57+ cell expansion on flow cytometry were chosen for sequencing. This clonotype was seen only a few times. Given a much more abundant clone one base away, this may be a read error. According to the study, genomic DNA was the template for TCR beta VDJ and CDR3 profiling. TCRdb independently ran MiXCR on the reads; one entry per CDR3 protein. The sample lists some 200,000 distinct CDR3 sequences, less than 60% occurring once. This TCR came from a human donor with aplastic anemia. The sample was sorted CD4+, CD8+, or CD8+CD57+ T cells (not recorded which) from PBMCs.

In DNA form, the CDR3 reads TGTGCCAACAGCTTGGAAGCAGGGGGATATGGCTACACCTTC. The encoded protein is CANSLEAGGYGYTF. The chain joins TRBV5-8 to TRBJ1-2; 7 bases align to TRBD1. The CDR3 is made up of 14 amino acids. Germline CDR1 and CDR2: SGHTS and YDEGEE.